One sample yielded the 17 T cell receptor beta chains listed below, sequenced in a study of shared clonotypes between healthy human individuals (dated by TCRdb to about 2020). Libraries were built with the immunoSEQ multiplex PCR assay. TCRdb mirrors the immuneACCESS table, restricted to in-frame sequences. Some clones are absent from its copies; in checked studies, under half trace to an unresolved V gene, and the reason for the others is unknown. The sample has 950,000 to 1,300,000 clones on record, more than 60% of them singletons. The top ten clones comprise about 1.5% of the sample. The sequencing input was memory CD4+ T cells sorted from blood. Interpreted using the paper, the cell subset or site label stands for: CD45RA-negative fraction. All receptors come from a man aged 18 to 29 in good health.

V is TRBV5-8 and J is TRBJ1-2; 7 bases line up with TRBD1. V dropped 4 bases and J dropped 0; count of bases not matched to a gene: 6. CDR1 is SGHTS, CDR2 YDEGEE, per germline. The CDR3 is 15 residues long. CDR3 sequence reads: CASSTGQLTNYGYTF. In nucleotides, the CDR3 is TGTGCCAGCAGCACGGGACAGCTAACTAACTATGGCTACACCTTC.

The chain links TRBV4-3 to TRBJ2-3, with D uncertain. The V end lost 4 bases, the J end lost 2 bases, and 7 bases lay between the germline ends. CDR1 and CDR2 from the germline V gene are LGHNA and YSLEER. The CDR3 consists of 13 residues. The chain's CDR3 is CASSLTHTDTQYF. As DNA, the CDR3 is TGCGCCAGCAGCCTAACGCACACAGATACGCAGTATTTT.

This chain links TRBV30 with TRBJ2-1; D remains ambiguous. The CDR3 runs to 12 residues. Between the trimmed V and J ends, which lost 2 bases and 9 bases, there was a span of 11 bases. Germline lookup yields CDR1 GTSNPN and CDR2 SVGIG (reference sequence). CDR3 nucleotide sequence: TGTGCCTGGAGTTCTAGAAAGGGTGAGCAGTTCTTC. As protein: CAWSSRKGEQFF.

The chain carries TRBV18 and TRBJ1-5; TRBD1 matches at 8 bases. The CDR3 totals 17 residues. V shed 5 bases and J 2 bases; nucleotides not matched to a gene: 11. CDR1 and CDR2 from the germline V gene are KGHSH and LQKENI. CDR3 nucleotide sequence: TGTGCCAGCTCAGACTATTTACAGGGGGTTGGCAATCAGCCCCAGCATTTT. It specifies CASSDYLQGVGNQPQHF.

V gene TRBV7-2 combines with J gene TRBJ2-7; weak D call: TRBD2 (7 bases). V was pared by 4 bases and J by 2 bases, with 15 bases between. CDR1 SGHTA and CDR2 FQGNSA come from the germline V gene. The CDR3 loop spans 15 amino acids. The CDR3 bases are TGTGCCAGCAGCTATAGGGGGGGGAGCACCTACGAGCAGTACTTC. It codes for CASSYRGGSTYEQYF.

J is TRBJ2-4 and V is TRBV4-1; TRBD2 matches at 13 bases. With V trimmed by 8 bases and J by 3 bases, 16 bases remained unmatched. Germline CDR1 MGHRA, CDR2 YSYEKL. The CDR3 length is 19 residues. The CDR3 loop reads CASGSPGLAGRGDKNIQYF. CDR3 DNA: TGCGCCAGCGGAAGCCCGGGACTAGCGGGGAGGGGAGACAAAAACATTCAGTACTTC.

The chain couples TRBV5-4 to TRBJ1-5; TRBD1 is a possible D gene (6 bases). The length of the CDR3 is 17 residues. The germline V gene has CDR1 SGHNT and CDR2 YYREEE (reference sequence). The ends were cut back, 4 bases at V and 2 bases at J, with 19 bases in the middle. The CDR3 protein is CASSIRGRGEGNQPQHF. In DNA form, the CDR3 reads TGTGCCAGCAGCATAAGGGGCAGGGGTGAGGGCAATCAGCCCCAGCATTTT.

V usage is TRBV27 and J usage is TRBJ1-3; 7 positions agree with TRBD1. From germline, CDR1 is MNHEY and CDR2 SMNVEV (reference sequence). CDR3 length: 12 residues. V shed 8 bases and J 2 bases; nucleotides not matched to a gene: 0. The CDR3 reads CASQGAGNTIYF. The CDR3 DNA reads TGTGCCAGCCAGGGGGCTGGAAACACCATATATTTT.

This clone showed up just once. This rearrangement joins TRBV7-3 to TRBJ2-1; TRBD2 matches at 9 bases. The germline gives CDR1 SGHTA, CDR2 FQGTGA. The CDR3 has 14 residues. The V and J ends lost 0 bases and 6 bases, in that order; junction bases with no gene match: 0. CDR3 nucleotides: TGTGCCAGCAGCTTAACTAGCGGGGGCAATGAGCAGTTCTTC. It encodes CASSLTSGGNEQFF. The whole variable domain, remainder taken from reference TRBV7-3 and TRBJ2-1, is GAGVSQTPSNKVTEKGKYVELRCDPISGHTALYWYRQSLGQGPEFLIYFQGTGAADDSGLPNDRFFAVRPEGSVSTLKIQRTERGDSAVYLCASSLTSGGNEQFFGPGTRLTVL.

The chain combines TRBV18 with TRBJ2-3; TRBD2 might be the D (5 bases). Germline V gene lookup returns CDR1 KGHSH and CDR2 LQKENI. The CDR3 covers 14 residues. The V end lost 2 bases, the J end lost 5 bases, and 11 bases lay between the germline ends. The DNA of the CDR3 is TGTGCCAGCTCACCAAACGCGGGTTTAGATACGCAGTATTTT. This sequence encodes CASSPNAGLDTQYF.

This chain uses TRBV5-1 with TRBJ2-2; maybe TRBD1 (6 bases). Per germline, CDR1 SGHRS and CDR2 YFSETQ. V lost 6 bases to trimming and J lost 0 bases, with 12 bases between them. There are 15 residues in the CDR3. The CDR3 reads CASNRQATNTGELFF. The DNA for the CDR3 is TGCGCCAGCAATAGACAGGCGACGAACACCGGGGAGCTGTTTTTT. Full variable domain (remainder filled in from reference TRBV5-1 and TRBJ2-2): KAGVTQTPRYLIKTRGQQVTLSCSPISGHRSVSWYQQTPGQGLQFLFEYFSETQRNKGNFPGRFSGRQFSNSRSEMNVSTLELGDSALYLCASNRQATNTGELFFGEGSRLTVL.

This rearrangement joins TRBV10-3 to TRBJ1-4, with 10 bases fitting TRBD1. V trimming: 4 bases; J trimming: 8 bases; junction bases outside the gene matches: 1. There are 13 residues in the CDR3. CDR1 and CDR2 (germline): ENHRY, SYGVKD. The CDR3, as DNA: TGTGCCATCAGTGGGGGACAGGGGGAAAAACTGTTTTTT. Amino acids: CAISGGQGEKLFF.

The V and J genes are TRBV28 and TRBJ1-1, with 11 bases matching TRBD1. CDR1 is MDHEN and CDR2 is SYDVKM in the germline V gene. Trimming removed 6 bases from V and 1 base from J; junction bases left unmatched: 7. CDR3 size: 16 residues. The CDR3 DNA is TGTGCCAGCAGGACCCGAGGACAGGGGGCGAACACTGAAGCTTTCTTT. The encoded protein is CASRTRGQGANTEAFF.

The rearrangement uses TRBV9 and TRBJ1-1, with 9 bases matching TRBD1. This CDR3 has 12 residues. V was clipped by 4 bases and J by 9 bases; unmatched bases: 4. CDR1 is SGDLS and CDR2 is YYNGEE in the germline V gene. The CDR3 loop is CASSRGQGKAFF. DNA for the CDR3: TGTGCCAGCAGCCGGGGACAGGGAAAAGCTTTCTTT.

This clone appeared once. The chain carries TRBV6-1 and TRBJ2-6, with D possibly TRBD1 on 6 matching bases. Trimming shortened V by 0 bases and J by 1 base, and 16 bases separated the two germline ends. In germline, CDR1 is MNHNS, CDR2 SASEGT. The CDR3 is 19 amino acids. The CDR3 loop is CASSEADRGRGSGANVLTF. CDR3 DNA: TGTGCCAGCAGTGAAGCTGACCGAGGAAGGGGGTCTGGGGCCAACGTCCTGACTTTC.

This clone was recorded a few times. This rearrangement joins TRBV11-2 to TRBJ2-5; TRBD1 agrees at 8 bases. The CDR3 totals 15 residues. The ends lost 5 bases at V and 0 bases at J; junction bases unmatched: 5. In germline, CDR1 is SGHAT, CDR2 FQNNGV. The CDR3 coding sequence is TGTGCCAGCAGCCTCCAGGGGGCCAACCAAGAGACCCAGTACTTC. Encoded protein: CASSLQGANQETQYF.

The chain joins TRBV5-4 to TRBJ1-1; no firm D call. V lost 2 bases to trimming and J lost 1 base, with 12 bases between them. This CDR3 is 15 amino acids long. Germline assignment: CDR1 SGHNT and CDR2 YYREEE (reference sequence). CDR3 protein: CASSFLARTNTEAFF. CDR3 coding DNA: TGTGCCAGCAGCTTCCTGGCCAGGACGAACACTGAAGCTTTCTTT.